Each of the 10 T cell receptor beta chains below was sequenced from the same sample in a study of T-cell reconstitution after alpha-beta-depleted transplantation in children. Preparation of the TCRbeta library involved a method that used unique molecular identifiers. TCRdb independently ran MiXCR on the PCR reads; one entry per CDR3 protein. The sample gives fewer than 1 million distinct CDR3 sequences, roughly 15% of which show up once; roughly 4.8% is in the top ten. This sample comprised PBMCs, mostly from graft donor cells, obtained 360 days after TCRalphabeta/CD19-depleted stem cell transplant. Receptors originate from a male patient under 18 who had a stem cell transplant for acute lymphoblastic leukemia, so the T cells may come from the graft donor.

This clonotype has a count of ten or more. The chain carries TRBV5-1 and TRBJ2-1; tentative D call: TRBD2 (5 bases). Germline V gives CDR1 SGHRS, CDR2 YFSETQ. The CDR3 runs 16 residues. The ends were cut back, 2 bases at V and 2 bases at J, with 14 bases in the middle. DNA of the CDR3: TGCGCCAGCAGCTTAGTATCGGGGATCCCCTACAATGAGCAGTTCTTC. Its protein is CASSLVSGIPYNEQFF.

The chain carries TRBV5-6 and TRBJ1-1; 7 positions agree with TRBD1. Germline loops: CDR1 SGHDT, CDR2 YYEEEE. The length of the CDR3 is 14 residues. Trimming removed 5 bases from V and 7 bases from J; junction bases left unmatched: 11. CDR3 loop: CASRSDRRGDEAFF. CDR3 sequence (DNA): TGTGCCAGCAGGTCGGACAGGAGAGGGGATGAAGCTTTCTTT.

The rearrangement joins TRBV5-1 to TRBJ2-2; 13 positions agree with TRBD2. Per germline, CDR1 SGHRS and CDR2 YFSETQ. The ends lost 6 bases at V and 5 bases at J; junction bases unmatched: 13. The CDR3 contains 18 residues. DNA for the CDR3: TGCGCCAGCACCCCCAAGGGGGCGACTAGCGGGAGGACCGGGGAGCTGTTTTTT. This codes for CASTPKGATSGRTGELFF.

The rearrangement joins TRBV18 to TRBJ1-1; maybe TRBD1 (5 bases). Deletions cut 2 bases from V and 0 bases from J, with 10 bases between. The CDR3 totals 15 residues. The germline V gene encodes CDR1 KGHSH and CDR2 LQKENI. In DNA form, the CDR3 reads TGTGCCAGCTCACCAGGCAGCAGGGTGAACACTGAAGCTTTCTTT. Translating it yields CASSPGSRVNTEAFF.

This clonotype has more than one count but fewer than ten. The gene calls are TRBV28 and TRBJ2-3; maybe TRBD2 (5 bases). The CDR3 totals 14 residues. Germline-derived CDR1 and CDR2 are MDHEN and SYDVKM. V lost 6 bases and J lost 5, with 15 bases in between. CDR3 loop: CASSYENAGDTQYF. The CDR3 DNA reads TGTGCCAGCAGCTATGAAAACGCGGGAGATACGCAGTATTTT. The full variable domain, completed using reference TRBV28 and TRBJ2-3, is DVKVTQSSRYLVKRTGEKVFLECVQDMDHENMFWYRQDPGLGLRLIYFSYDVKMKEKGDIPEGYSVSREKKERFSLILESASTNQTSMYLCASSYENAGDTQYFGPGTRLTVL.

This clonotype was picked up a small number of times. The chain recombines TRBV4-1 with TRBJ1-4; no definite D call. V lost 4 bases, J lost 0 bases, and 12 bases lay in between. This CDR3 is built from 16 residues. Germline CDR1 is MGHRA and CDR2 is YSYEKL. In DNA form, the CDR3 reads TGCGCCAGCAGCCGAACAAATCTCGCAACTAATGAAAAACTGTTTTTT. It encodes CASSRTNLATNEKLFF.

This clonotype came up many times. The chain carries TRBV24-1 and TRBJ1-5, with D uncertain. The CDR3 loop spans 12 amino acids. The V and J ends lost 1 base and 4 bases respectively, with 1 base between them. Germline loops: CDR1 KGHDR, CDR2 SFDVKD. CDR3 DNA: TGTGCCACCAGTGATTTTAATCAGCCCCAGCATTTT. Protein: CATSDFNQPQHF.

J is TRBJ2-3 and V is TRBV6-1; 11 positions match TRBD2. The J segment lost 4 bases and the V segment lost 6 bases, leaving 6 bases of the junction unmatched. The CDR3 contains 15 residues. Per the germline V gene, CDR1 is MNHNS and CDR2 is SASEGT. Here the CDR3 reads CASSSGTSGADTQYF. The CDR3 DNA is TGTGCCAGCAGCTCCGGGACTAGCGGCGCAGATACGCAGTATTTT.

A few counts support this clonotype. The chain joins TRBV19 to TRBJ1-1; weak D call: TRBD1 (5 bases). The CDR3 runs 12 residues. In germline, CDR1 is LNHDA, CDR2 SQIVND (reference sequence). The V end lost 3 bases, the J end lost 11 bases, and 13 bases lay between the germline ends. The CDR3 coding sequence is TGTGCCAGTAGTATCAGAAGGGGCGAGGCTTTCTTT. Translating it yields CASSIRRGEAFF.

This chain links TRBV9 with TRBJ1-2; TRBD1 agrees at 7 bases. CDR1 SGDLS and CDR2 YYNGEE come from the germline V gene. The length of the CDR3 is 13 residues. With V trimmed by 6 bases and J by 1 base, 3 bases remained unmatched. The CDR3 is CASTDRLNYGYTF. The CDR3 DNA follows: TGTGCCAGCACGGACAGGCTTAACTATGGCTACACCTTC. Drawing the rest from reference TRBV9 and TRBJ1-2, the complete variable domain is DSGVTQTPKHLITATGQRVTLRCSPRSGDLSVYWYQQSLDQGLQFLIQYYNGEERAKGNILERFSAQQFPDLHSELNLSSLELGDSALYFCASTDRLNYGYTFGSGTRLTVV.